In this sample, the clone carrying this TCR beta chain turned up a few times. TCRdb passed the 5' RACE reads through MiXCR, listing each CDR3 protein once. The profile shows around 58,000 distinct CDR3 sequences, about 7.6% of them singletons. This entry is derived from a study of early T cells in non-severe SARS-CoV-2 infection. Germline CDR1 is MNHEY and CDR2 is SVGAGI. V was trimmed by 0 bases and J by 4 bases, leaving 13 bases between them. The CDR3 is 15 residues long. The chain carries TRBV6-5 and TRBJ2-7; D remains ambiguous. The starting material was whole blood, obtained at baseline. The clonotype comes from an adult who was a healthcare worker with PCR-confirmed SARS-CoV-2 infection or an uninfected control (not recorded which). The CDR3 spells CASSYSNPASYEQYF. The CDR3 DNA follows: TGTGCCAGCAGTTACTCGAATCCAGCCTCGTACGAGCAGTACTTC.